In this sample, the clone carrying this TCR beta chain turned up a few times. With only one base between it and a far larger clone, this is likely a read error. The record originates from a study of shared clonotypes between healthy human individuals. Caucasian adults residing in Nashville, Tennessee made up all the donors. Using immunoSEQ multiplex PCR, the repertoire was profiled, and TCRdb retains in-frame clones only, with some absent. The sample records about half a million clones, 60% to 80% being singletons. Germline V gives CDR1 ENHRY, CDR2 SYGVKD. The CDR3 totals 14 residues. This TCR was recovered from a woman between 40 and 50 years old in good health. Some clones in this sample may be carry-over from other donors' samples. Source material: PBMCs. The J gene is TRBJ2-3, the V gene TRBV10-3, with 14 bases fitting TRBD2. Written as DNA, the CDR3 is TGTGCCATCGGGACTAGCGGGAGCACAGATATGCAGTATTTT. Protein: CAIGTSGSTDMQYF.